This T cell receptor beta chain was recorded in a study of T cell changes during pregnancy in multiple sclerosis. CDR1 and CDR2 from the germline V gene are LGHNA and YSLEER. The CDR3 extends over 14 amino acids. Regarding this clone: Germline is not matched at one junction end, which may reflect a read error.

Clones were read by immunoSEQ multiplex PCR, and TCRdb kept only the in-frame ones, dropping some. The sample includes about 3,500 clones, about nine tenths of them seen just once. The clonotype was recovered from a female donor in good health, enrolled as a control in a pregnancy study. The chain employs TRBV4-3 and TRBJ2-1; D not certain. The specimen was CD8+ T cells from peripheral blood mononuclear cells, collected in the first trimester of pregnancy. CDR3 nucleotide sequence: TGCGCCAGCAGCCAAGTGGAAAACATTGGGTATGCGGTCTTC. This codes for CASSQVENIGYAVF.